This entry lists 8 T cell receptor beta chains sequenced from one sample in a study of Graves' ophthalmopathy and Graves' hyperthyroidism. Using RNA transcripts, the TCR beta CDR3 regions were amplified. First-round RT-PCR relied on HTBI primers, and a second-round multiplex PCR came next. TCRdb itself ran the multiplex PCR reads through MiXCR, one entry per CDR3 protein. The sample shows about 660,000 distinct CDR3 sequences, about 40% of them seen only once. Sample: peripheral blood. The receptors come from an adult man with Graves' ophthalmopathy.

J is TRBJ2-5 and V is TRBV11-1; 8 nucleotides match TRBD1. CDR3 length equals 16 residues. CDR1 is SGHAT and CDR2 is FQDESV in the germline V gene (reference sequence). Trimming at V came to 8 bases and at J to 3 bases, leaving 14 bases not matched to a gene. CDR3 region: CASGRRAGGGKETQYF. CDR3 DNA sequence: TGTGCCAGCGGCCGTCGGGCAGGGGGCGGTAAAGAGACCCAGTACTTC.

This clonotype was picked up many times. The V call is TRBV7-6, the J call TRBJ2-5; the D is unclear. The V gene's germline CDR1 is SGHVS and CDR2 FNYEAQ. The CDR3 totals 13 residues. V was clipped by 6 bases and J by 1 base, with 9 bases between them. CDR3: CASRGLVQETQYF. CDR3 nucleotide sequence: TGTGCCAGCAGGGGGTTGGTCCAAGAGACCCAGTACTTC. Full variable domain (outside the CDR3, taken from reference TRBV7-6 and TRBJ2-5): GAGVSQSPRYKVTKRGQDVALRCDPISGHVSLYWYRQALGQGPEFLTYFNYEAQQDKSGLPNDRFSAERPEGSISTLTIQRTEQRDSAMYRCASRGLVQETQYFGPGTRLLVL.

This clonotype is a singleton in its sample. This sequence may be a read error, since a much larger clone differs from it by one base. The chain has TRBV9 and TRBJ1-4, with D perhaps TRBD1 (6 bases). Per germline, CDR1 SGDLS and CDR2 YYNGEE. There are 15 residues in the CDR3. CDR3 sequence reads: CASSVSGTLNVKLFF. In DNA form, the CDR3 reads TGTGCCAGCAGCGTATCCGGGACACTAAATGTAAAACTGTTTTTT.

This clonotype was seen ten or more times. This sequence joins TRBV9 and TRBJ1-2; D not resolved. The CDR3 length is 13 residues. With 4 bases removed from V and 3 bases from J, the gap between germline ends came to 10 bases. The V gene's germline CDR1 is SGDLS and CDR2 YYNGEE. In DNA, the CDR3 is TGTGCCAGCAGCTCCGGACGGTACTATGGCTACACCTTC. Amino acids: CASSSGRYYGYTF.

The chain combines TRBV29-1 with TRBJ1-1; D may be TRBD1 (5 bases). The CDR3 is 12 residues long. Germline CDR1 and CDR2: SQVTM and ANQGSEA. V lost 4 bases and J 4 bases, leaving 10 bases between the germline ends. This chain's CDR3 is CSVGRGSTEAFF. The CDR3 region has the DNA TGCAGCGTTGGGCGGGGGTCCACTGAAGCTTTCTTT.

This chain joins TRBV7-8 and TRBJ2-7; 8 positions match TRBD1. Losses at the gene ends were 8 bases for V and 5 bases for J; bases not matched to a gene: 14. CDR1 is SGHVS, CDR2 FQNEAQ, per germline. The CDR3 is made up of 15 amino acids. CDR3 DNA: TGTGCCAGCTCACCCCCGGACAGGGCTGGCAACGAGCAGTACTTC. Protein: CASSPPDRAGNEQYF.

This clonotype was recorded many times. The chain recombines TRBV20-1 with TRBJ1-5, with D perhaps matching TRBD1 (5 bases). The CDR3 has 15 residues. V was clipped by 7 bases and J by 2 bases, with 18 bases between them. Germline CDR1 reads DFQATT; CDR2 reads SNEGSKA (reference sequence). CDR3: CSVIPGGARNQPQHF. DNA for the CDR3: TGCAGTGTCATCCCGGGAGGGGCCCGCAATCAGCCCCAGCATTTT.

A note on this clonotype: One end of the junction does not line up with germline, which may come from a read error. The chain is built from TRBV7-9 and TRBJ1-5; D not resolved. CDR1 and CDR2 from the germline V gene are SEHNR and FQNEAQ (reference sequence). This CDR3 is 12 amino acids long. The CDR3 DNA reads TGTGCTAGCAGCTCCGGGCGGGAGACCCAGCATTTT. Its translation is CASSSGRETQHF.